This TCR beta chain is drawn from a study of blood T cell repertoires in COVID-19. The wider study: The United States, Italy and Spain supplied acute and convalescent COVID-19 samples. Nucleic acid was either cDNA or gDNA, and it came from T cells, B-cell-depleted T cells, or PBMCs.

With 2 bases clipped from V and 3 bases from J, the junction kept 12 bases outside the gene matches. Germline loops: CDR1 SGDLS, CDR2 YYNGEE. This CDR3 is 18 amino acids long. Data came from immunoSEQ multiplex PCR; TCRdb stores just in-frame clones and leaves some out. The table includes about 220,000 clones, around 87% detected once. This clonotype was sampled from a young woman who had recovered from COVID-19. The sequenced sample was peripheral blood. The chain is built from TRBV9 and TRBJ1-3; TRBD1 matches 9 bases. The CDR3 region has the DNA TGTGCCAGCAGCGTCAGCTCCGGGACAGGGAAGGGTGGAAACACCATATATTTT. Translated, it gives CASSVSSGTGKGGNTIYF.